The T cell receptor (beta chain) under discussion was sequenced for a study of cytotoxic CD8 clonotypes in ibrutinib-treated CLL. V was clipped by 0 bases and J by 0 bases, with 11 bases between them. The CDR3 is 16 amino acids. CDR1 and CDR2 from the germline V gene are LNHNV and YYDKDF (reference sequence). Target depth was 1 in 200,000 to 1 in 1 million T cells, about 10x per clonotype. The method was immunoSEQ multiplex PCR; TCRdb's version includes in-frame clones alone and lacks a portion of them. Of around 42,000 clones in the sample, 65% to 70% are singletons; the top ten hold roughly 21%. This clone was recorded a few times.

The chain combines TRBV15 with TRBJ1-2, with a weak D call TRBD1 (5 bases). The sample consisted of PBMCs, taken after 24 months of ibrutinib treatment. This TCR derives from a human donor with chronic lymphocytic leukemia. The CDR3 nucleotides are TGTGCCACCAGCAGAGATCTCCAGGGAGCTAACTATGGCTACACCTTC. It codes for CATSRDLQGANYGYTF.